This T cell receptor (beta chain) was identified during a study of blood T cell repertoires in COVID-19. The overall study: Samples came from the United States, Italy and Spain, spanning acute and convalescent COVID-19. T cells, B-cell-depleted T cells, or PBMCs provided the cDNA or gDNA that served as material.

The CDR3 spans 18 residues. Trimming shortened V by 5 bases and J by 4 bases, and 21 bases separated the two germline ends. Germline CDR1 and CDR2: LGHDT and YNNKEL (reference sequence). Authors' data handling: Counts of nucleated cells, estimated from reference gene primer amplification, were obtained. Measured with immunoSEQ multiplex PCR; TCRdb has only the in-frame clones, and not every one. V, J and clone size are those of that table, while D and trimming were read from the DNA. This table has about 59,000 clones, approximately 80% appearing once. This TCR was sampled from a man in his sixties with acute or convalescent COVID-19. Sequences were obtained from peripheral blood. V is TRBV3-1 (or the pseudogene TRBV3-2) and J is TRBJ2-6, with a possible D match to TRBD1 (6 bases). In nucleotides, the CDR3 is TGTGCCAGCAGCTCCTTGACAGGTCGCTCTAAGGGGGCCAACGTCCTGACTTTC. This translates into CASSSLTGRSKGANVLTF.